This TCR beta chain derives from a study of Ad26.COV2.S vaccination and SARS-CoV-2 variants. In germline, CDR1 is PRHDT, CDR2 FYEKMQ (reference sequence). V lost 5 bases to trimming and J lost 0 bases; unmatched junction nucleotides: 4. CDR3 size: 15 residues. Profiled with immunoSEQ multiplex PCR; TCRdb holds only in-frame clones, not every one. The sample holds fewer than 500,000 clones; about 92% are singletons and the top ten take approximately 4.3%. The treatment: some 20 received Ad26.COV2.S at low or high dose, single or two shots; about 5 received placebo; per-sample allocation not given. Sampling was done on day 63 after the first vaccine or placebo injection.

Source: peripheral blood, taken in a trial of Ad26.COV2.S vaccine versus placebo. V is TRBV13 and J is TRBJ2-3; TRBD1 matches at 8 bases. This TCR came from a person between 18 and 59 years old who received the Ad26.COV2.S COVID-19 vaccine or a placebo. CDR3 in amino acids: CASSDGQGSTDTQYF. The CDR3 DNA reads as TGTGCCAGCAGCGATGGACAGGGTAGCACAGATACGCAGTATTTT.